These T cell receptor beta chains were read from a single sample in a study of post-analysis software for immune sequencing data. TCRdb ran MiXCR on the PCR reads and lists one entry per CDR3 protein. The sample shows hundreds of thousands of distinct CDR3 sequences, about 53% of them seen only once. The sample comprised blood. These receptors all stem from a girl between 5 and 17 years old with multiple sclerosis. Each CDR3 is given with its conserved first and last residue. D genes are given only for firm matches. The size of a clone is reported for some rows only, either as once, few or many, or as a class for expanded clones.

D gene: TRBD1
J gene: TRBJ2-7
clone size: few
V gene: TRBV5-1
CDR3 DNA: TGCGCCAGCAGCTTGGAGACAGGGGGCGAGCAGTACTTC
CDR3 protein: CASSLETGGEQYF

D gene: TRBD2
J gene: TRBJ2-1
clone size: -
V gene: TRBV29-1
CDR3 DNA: TGCAGCGTCGAACTGGGACTAGCGGGGGGCAGCTCCTACAATGAGCAGTTCTTC
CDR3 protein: CSVELGLAGGSSYNEQFF

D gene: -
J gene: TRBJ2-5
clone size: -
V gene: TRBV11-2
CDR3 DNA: TGTGCCAGCAGCTTAGGTTCGGGTAGACACAACAAAGAGACCCAGTACTTC
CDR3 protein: CASSLGSGRHNKETQYF

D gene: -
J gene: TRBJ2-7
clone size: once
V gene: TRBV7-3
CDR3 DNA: TGTGCCAGCAGCTTAATAGTGAGCTCCTACAATGAGCAGTACTTC
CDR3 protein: CASSLIVSSYNEQYF

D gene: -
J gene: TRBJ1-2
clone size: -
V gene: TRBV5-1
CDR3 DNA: TGCGCCAGCAGCTTCGGTCAGGGACCTAACTATGGCTACACCTTC
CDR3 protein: CASSFGQGPNYGYTF

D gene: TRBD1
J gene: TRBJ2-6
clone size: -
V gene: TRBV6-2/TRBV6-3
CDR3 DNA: TGTGCCAGCAGTTACTCATTTTCGGACAGGGGGCGAACTGGGGCCAACGTCCTGACTTTC
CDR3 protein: CASSYSFSDRGRTGANVLTF

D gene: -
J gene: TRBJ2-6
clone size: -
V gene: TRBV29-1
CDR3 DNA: TGCAGCGTTGATCGCGCTGGGGCCAACGTCCTGACTTTC
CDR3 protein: CSVDRAGANVLTF

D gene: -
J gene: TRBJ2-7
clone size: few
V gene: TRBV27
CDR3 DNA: TGTGCCAGCAGTCCGGAACCCGGGAATCCCGGACAGCTATGGTACGAGCAGTACTTC
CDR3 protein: CASSPEPGNPGQLWYEQYF

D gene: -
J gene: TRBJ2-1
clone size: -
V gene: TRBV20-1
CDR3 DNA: TGCAGTGCTAGACCCCGACTAGATACCTACCTCTACAATGAGCAGTTCTTC
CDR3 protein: CSARPRLDTYLYNEQFF

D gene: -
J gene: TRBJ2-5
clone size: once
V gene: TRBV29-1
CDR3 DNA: TGCAGCGTTGTTTGGGTGGGACCATGGGCAGAGACCCAGTACTTC
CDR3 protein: CSVVWVGPWAETQYF

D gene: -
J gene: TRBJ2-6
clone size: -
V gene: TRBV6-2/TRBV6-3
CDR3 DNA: TGTGCCAGCAGAGCTCCGGGAAGCTCTGGGGCCAACGTCCCGACTTTC
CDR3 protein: CASRAPGSSGANVPTF

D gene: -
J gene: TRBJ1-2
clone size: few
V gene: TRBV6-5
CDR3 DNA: TGTGCCAGCAGAACAGGGTTGTCCTATGGCTACACCTTC
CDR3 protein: CASRTGLSYGYTF

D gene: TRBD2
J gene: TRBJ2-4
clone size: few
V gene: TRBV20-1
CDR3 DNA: TGCAGTGCTAGATCCGAGACTAGCGGGAAGATTAAGGACATTCAGTACTTC
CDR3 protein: CSARSETSGKIKDIQYF

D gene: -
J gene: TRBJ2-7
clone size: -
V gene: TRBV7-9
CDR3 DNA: TGTGCCAGCAGCTTCGCCCTTAAGTACTACGAGCAGTACTTC
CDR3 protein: CASSFALKYYEQYF

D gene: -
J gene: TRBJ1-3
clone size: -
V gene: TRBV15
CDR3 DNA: TGTGCCACCAGCTCGGATGGAAACACCATATATTTT
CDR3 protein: CATSSDGNTIYF

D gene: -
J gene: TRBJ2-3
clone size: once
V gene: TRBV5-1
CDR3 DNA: TGCGCCAGCAGCTTGGAGGGACGGTTGAGCACAGATACGCAGTATTTT
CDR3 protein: CASSLEGRLSTDTQYF

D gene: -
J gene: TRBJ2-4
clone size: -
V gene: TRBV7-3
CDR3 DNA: TGTGCCAGCAGCTTAGATAGGAGTGACAAGCAGTACTTC
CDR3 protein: CASSLDRSDKQYF

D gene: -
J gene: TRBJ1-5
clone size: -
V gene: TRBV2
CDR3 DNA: TGTGCCAGCAGTCATGTCTTCAGGGCGGATGGCAATCAGCCCCAGCATTTT
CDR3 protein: CASSHVFRADGNQPQHF

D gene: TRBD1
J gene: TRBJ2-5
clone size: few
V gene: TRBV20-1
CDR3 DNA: TGCAGTGCTACCTGGGACAGACCGACACAAGAGACCCAGTACTTC
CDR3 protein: CSATWDRPTQETQYF

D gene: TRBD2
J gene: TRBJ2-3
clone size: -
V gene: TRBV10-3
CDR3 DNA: TGTGCCATCAGTGAGACCGGACTAGCGGGGGGGCCTACAGATACGCAGTATTTT
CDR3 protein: CAISETGLAGGPTDTQYF

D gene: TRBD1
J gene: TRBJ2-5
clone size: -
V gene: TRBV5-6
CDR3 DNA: TGTGCCAGCAGCTTGGGGGGACAGGGAGAAGGGACCCAGTACTTC
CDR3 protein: CASSLGGQGEGTQYF

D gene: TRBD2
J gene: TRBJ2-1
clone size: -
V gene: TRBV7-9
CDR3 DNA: TGTGCCAGCAGCTTAGCCTCTGGAGCGGGGGGGTACAATGAGCAGTTCTTC
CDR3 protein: CASSLASGAGGYNEQFF

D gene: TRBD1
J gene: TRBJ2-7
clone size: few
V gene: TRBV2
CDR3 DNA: TGTGCCAGCAGTAGCCGACAGGGATTGAGCTACGAGCAGTACTTC
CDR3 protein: CASSSRQGLSYEQYF

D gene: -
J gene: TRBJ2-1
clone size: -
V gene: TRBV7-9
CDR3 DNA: TGTGCCAGCAGCTTCTTAGCCTTCTCCTACAATGAGCAGTTCTTC
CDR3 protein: CASSFLAFSYNEQFF

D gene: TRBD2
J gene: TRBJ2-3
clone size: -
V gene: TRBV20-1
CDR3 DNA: TGCAGTGCTAGAGATTTGGGGACTAGCGGGGATACAGATACGCAGTATTTT
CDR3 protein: CSARDLGTSGDTDTQYF

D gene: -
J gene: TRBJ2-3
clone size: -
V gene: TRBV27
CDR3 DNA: TGTGCCTGCAGTTTTTCGAGGGGAATGGGAGCAGATACGCAGTATTTT
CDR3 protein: CACSFSRGMGADTQYF

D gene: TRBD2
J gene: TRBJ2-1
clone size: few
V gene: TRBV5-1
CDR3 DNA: TGCGCCAGCAGCACGGGACTAGCGGGAGGCAACTACAATGAGCAGTTCTTC
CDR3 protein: CASSTGLAGGNYNEQFF

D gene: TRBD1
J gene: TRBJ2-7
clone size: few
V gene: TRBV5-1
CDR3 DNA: TGCGCCAGCAGCCCTCGAACCGGGACAGGGTCCTACGAGCAGTACTTC
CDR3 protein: CASSPRTGTGSYEQYF

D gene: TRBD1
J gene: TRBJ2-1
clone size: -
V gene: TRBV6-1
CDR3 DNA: TGTGCCAGCAGTGAAGGGCGGACAGGGAACAATGAGCAGTTCTTC
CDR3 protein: CASSEGRTGNNEQFF

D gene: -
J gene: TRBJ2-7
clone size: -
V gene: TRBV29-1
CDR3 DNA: TGCAGCGTCGGAAGACAAAGTCCATACAATGAGCAGTACTTC
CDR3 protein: CSVGRQSPYNEQYF

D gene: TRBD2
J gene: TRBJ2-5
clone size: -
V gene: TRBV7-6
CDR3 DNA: TGTGCCAGCAGCTTAGTTCCGGCTAGCGGAGACCAAGAGACCCAGTACTTC
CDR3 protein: CASSLVPASGDQETQYF

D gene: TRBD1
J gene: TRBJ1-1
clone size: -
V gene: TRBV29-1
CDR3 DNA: TGCAGCGTCAAGGACGGGACAGCGAACACTGAAGCTTTCTTT
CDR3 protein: CSVKDGTANTEAFF

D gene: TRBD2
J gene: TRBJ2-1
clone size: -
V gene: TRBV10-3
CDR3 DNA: TGTGCCATCAGTGAGTCAGCCCAGCGGGAGGGCTATGAGCAGTTCTTC
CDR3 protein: CAISESAQREGYEQFF

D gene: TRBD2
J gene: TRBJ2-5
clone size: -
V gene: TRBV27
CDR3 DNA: TGTGCCAGCAGTTCAACGGCGGGAGGGCATCGAGAGACCCAGTACTTC
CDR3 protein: CASSSTAGGHRETQYF

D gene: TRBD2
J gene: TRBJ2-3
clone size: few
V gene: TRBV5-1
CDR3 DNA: TGCGCCAGCAGCTCCCGCAGCCTAGCGGGGACTACAGATACGCAGTATTTT
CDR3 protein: CASSSRSLAGTTDTQYF

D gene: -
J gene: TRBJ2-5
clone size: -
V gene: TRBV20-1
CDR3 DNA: TGCAGCGCTAGTTGGGGCGGCGAGACCCAGTACTTC
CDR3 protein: CSASWGGETQYF

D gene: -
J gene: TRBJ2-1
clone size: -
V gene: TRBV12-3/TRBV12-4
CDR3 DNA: TGTGCCAGCAGTTTAGGGAAGGGACTGACGTTCTTC
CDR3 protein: CASSLGKGLTFF

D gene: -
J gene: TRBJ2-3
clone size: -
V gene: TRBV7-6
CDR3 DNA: TGTGCCAGCAGCCCTCATCTTTCGGTCACAGATACGCAGTATTTT
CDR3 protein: CASSPHLSVTDTQYF

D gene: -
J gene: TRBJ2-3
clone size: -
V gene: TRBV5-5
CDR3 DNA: TGTGCCAGCAGCCGCGACTGGCCTAGCACAGATACGCAGTATTTT
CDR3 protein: CASSRDWPSTDTQYF

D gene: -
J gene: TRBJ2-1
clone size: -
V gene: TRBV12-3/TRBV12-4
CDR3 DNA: TGTGCCAGCAGTTCCTCCGACAGGCCCTTACACAATGAGCAGTTCTTC
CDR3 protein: CASSSSDRPLHNEQFF

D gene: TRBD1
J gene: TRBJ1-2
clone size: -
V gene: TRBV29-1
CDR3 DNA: TGCAGCGCGGACAGGGACACTACTGGGGGCTACACCTTC
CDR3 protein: CSADRDTTGGYTF

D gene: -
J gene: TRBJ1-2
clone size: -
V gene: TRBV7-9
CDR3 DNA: TGTGCCAGCAGCTTCATACAGGCTTCTAACTATGGCTACACCTTC
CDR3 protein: CASSFIQASNYGYTF

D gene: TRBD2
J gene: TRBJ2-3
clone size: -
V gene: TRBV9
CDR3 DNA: TGTGTCAGCAGCCAGACGGGGGGAGGTGGCACAGATACGCAGTATTTT
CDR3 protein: CVSSQTGGGGTDTQYF

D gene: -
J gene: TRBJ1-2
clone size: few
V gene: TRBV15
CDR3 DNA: TGTGCCACCTTGGGCTGGAGAACTCCCCGAAACTATGGCTACACCTTC
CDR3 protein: CATLGWRTPRNYGYTF

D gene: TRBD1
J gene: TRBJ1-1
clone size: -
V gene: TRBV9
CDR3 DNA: TGTGCCAGCAGCTCCCGGGACAGGGGGGCGGCTTTCTTT
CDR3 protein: CASSSRDRGAAFF

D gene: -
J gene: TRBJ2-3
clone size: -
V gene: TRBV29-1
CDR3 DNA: TGCAGCGTTGAAGAAGGATACGTGACAGATACGCAGTATTTT
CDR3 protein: CSVEEGYVTDTQYF

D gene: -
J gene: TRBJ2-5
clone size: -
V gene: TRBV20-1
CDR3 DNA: TGCAGTGTCCCATGGGCTCCCTCTGAGACCCAGTACTTC
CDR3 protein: CSVPWAPSETQYF

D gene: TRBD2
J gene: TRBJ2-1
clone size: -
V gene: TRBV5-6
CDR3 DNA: TGTGCCAGCAGCGCGATAGGGACTAGCGGGAGTCCCCACAATGAGCAGTTCTTC
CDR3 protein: CASSAIGTSGSPHNEQFF

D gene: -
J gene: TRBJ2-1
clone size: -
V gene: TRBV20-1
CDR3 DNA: TGCAGTCCCAAGGGGCAAACTCTATCGGTTGAGCAGTTCTTC
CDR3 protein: CSPKGQTLSVEQFF

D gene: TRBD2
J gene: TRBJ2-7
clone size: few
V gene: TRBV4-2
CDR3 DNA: TGTGCCAGCAGCCAAGAGGGACTAGCGGCCGAGCAGTACTTC
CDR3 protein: CASSQEGLAAEQYF

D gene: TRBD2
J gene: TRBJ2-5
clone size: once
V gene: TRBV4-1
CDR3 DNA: TGCGCCAGCAGCCAAGAGGGACTAGCGAGAGGGACCCAGTACTTC
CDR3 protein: CASSQEGLARGTQYF

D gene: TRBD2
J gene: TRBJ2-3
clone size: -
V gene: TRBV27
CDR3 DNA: TGTGCCAGCACCCCAACGACTAGCGGGAGGGATGATACGCAGTATTTT
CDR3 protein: CASTPTTSGRDDTQYF

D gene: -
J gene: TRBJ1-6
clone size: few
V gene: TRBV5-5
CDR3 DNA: TGTGCCAGCAGCTTGGTGGGGGGGCCTTCACCCCTCCACTTT
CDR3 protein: CASSLVGGPSPLHF